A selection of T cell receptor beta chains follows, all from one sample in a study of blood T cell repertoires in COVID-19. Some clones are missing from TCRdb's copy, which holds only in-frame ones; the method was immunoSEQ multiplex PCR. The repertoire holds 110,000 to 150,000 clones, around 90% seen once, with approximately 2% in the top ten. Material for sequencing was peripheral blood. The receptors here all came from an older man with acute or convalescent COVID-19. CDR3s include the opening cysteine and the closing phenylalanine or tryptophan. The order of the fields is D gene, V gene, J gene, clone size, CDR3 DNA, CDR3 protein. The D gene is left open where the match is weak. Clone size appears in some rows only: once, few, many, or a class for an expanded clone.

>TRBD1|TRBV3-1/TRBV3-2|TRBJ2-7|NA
TGTGCCAGCAGCCCGGGACAGTCGTCGATCGAGCAGTACTTC
CASSPGQSSIEQYF
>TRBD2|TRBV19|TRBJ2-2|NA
TGTGCCAGTAGTACCTCCAGGACTAGCGGGGCAACCGGGGAGCTGTTTTTT
CASSTSRTSGATGELFF
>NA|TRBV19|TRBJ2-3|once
TGTGCCAGTAGAGTACAGGGAGATACGCAGTATTTT
CASRVQGDTQYF
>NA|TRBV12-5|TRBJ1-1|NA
TGTGCTAGTGGTTTGGGAGTTGGGGCGATTGAAGCTTTCTTT
CASGLGVGAIEAFF
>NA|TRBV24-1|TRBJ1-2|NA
TGTGCCACCAGTGTAGGGGGACCGGCTAACTATGGCTACACCTTC
CATSVGGPANYGYTF
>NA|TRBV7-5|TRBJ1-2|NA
TGTGTCAGAAGCTCCCTTCTCTCCAGGGGGCCCGATAACTATGGCTACACCTTC
CVRSSLLSRGPDNYGYTF
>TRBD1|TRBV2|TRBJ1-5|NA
TGTGCCAGCAGTCGGGACAGCGAAGGTCAGCCCCAGCATTTT
CASSRDSEGQPQHF
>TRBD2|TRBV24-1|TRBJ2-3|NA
TGTGCCACCCTTGGACTAGCGGGAGAGGTCACAGATACGCAGTATTTT
CATLGLAGEVTDTQYF
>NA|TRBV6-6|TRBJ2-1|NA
TGTGCCAGCAGCCCAACCCAGGGGGGTGAGCAGTTCTTC
CASSPTQGGEQFF
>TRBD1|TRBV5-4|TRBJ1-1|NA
TGTGCCAGCAGCACCGGACAGGGAGGGGACACTGAAGCTTTCTTT
CASSTGQGGDTEAFF
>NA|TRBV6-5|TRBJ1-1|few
TGTGCCAGCAGACCCACAGGGTTTAGCGTCACTGAAGCTTTCTTT
CASRPTGFSVTEAFF
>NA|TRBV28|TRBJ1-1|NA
TGTGCCAGCAGCAAAGGACTATTGCTTGAAGCTTTCTTT
CASSKGLLLEAFF
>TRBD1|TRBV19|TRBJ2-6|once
TGTGCCAGTAGTCCCGAGACAGGGGCTGGGGCCAACGTCCTGACTTTC
CASSPETGAGANVLTF
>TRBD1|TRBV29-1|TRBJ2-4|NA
TGCAGCGTTATCCGCCAGGGGGCGTCCAAAAACATTCAGTACTTC
CSVIRQGASKNIQYF
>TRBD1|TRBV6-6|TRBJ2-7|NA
TGTGCCAGCAGTTACTCGATATCGGGACAGACTTACGAGCAGTACTTC
CASSYSISGQTYEQYF
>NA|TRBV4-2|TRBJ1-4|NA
TGTGCCAGCAGCTTACTACCGACAACTAATGAAAAACTGTTTTTT
CASSLLPTTNEKLFF
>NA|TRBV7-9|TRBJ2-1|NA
TGTGCCAGCAGCACTACTAGCCACGATGAGCAGTTCTTC
CASSTTSHDEQFF
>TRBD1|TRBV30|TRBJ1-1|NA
TGTGCCTGGGGGGGACAGGGAGACACTGAAGCTTTCTTT
CAWGGQGDTEAFF
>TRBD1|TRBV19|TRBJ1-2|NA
TGTGCCAGTACCCAGACAGGGACCTATGGCTACACCTTC
CASTQTGTYGYTF
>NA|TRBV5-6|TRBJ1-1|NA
TGTGCCAGCAGCTTGTATTTAGTACGAAAAATGAACACTGAAGCTTTCTTT
CASSLYLVRKMNTEAFF
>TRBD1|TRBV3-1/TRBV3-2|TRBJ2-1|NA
TGTGCCAGCAGCCAAGCGGACAGGGGTGGTGAGCAGTTCTTC
CASSQADRGGEQFF
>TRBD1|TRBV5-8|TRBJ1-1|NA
TGTGCCAGCAGCTTCGCGGGACAGGGCACTGAAGCTTTCTTT
CASSFAGQGTEAFF
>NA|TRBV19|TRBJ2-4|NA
NA
CASSVGQGAGMRRYF
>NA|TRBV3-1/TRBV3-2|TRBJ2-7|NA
TGTGCCAGCAGCCCCCCGGGGGGCATCCACGAGCAGTACTTC
CASSPPGGIHEQYF
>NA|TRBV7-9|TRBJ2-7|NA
TGTGCCAGCAGCTACACCGCCGGCCGTGCGGGGAGTCCCTACGAGCAGTACTTC
CASSYTAGRAGSPYEQYF
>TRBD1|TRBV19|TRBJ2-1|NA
TGTGCCAGTAGTTTCCAAGGACAGGGGGCTGGGAATGAGCAGTTCTTC
CASSFQGQGAGNEQFF
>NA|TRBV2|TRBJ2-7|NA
TGTGCCATCAGGGACATTTACGAGCAGTACTTC
CAIRDIYEQYF
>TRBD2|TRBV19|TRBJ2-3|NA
TGTGCCAGTAGTAGTATAAAAGGGACTAGTGTTGCAGATACGCAGTATTTT
CASSSIKGTSVADTQYF
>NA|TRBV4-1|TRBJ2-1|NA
TGCGCCAGCAGCCAAGTCAGGGTCTCCTACAATGAGCAGTTCTTC
CASSQVRVSYNEQFF
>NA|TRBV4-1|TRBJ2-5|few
TGCGCCAGCAGCCAAGCTGGGGGCTTGGAGACCCAGTACTTC
CASSQAGGLETQYF
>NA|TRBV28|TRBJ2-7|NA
TGTGCCAGCAGTCCCCCGGGACTGAGAAGAGACGAGCAGTACTTC
CASSPPGLRRDEQYF
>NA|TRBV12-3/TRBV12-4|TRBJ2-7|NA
TGTGCCAGCAGTTTCCAGGTTGGGCAGTACTTC
CASSFQVGQYF
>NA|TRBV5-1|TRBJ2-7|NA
TGCGCCAGCAGCTCGGTCCTCTACGAGCAGTACTTC
CASSSVLYEQYF